The T cell receptor beta chain described here comes from a study of blood T cell repertoires in COVID-19. Background on the study: Specimens from acute and convalescent COVID-19 originated in the United States, Italy and Spain. PBMCs, B-cell-depleted T cells, or T cells were the source of the cDNA or gDNA that made up the material.

Data came from immunoSEQ multiplex PCR; TCRdb stores just in-frame clones and leaves some out. The sample has more than 350,000 clones; roughly 89% are singletons. CDR3 length: 13 residues. Trimming took 5 bases from V and 5 from J, leaving 9 bases between them. From germline, CDR1 is KGHSH and CDR2 LQKENI. The recovered donors of Cohort 3 showed two negative PCRs, clearance, or symptom resolution. The sequence derives from a woman in her 50s who had recovered from COVID-19. The specimen sequenced was PBMCs or T cells enriched from blood (not recorded which). This chain connects TRBV18 to TRBJ1-4; D not resolved. The CDR3 bases are TGTGCCAGCTCAAGAGGGCCGAATGAAAAACTGTTTTTT. It encodes CASSRGPNEKLFF.